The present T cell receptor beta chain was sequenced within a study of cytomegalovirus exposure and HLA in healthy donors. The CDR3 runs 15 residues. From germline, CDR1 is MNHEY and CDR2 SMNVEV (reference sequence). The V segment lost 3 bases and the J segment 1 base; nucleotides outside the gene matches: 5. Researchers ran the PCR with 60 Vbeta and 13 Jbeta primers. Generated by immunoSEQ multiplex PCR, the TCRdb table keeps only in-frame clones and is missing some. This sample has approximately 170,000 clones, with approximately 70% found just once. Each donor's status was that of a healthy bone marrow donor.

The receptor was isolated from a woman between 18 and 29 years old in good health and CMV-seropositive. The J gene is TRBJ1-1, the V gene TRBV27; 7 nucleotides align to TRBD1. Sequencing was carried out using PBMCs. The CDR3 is CASSFGTVGNTEAFF. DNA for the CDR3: TGTGCCAGCAGTTTTGGGACAGTGGGGAACACTGAAGCTTTCTTT.